Following are 27 T cell receptor beta chains from one sample sequenced in a study of T cell responses to AZD1222 COVID-19 vaccine. Generated by immunoSEQ multiplex PCR, the TCRdb table keeps only in-frame clones and is missing some. This sample yields 90,000 to 120,000 clones, of which approximately 88% are seen a single time; approximately 7% belongs to the top ten. The sample in question was peripheral blood, obtained on day 0 of AZD1222 vaccination. These receptors were taken from an adult in good health.

The chain has TRBV4-3 and TRBJ1-5, with D tentatively TRBD1 (6 bases). V was shortened by 0 bases and J by 6 bases, with 15 bases between the two germline ends. This CDR3 comprises 16 residues. CDR1 and CDR2 (germline): LGHNA, YSLEER. In DNA, the CDR3 is TGCGCCAGCAGCCAAGACTTACGGGGGCGCGGTCAGCCCCAGCATTTT. Amino acids: CASSQDLRGRGQPQHF.

The chain couples TRBV5-1 to TRBJ1-6; possibly TRBD1 for D (6 bases). Trimming removed 4 bases at V and 4 bases at J, with 18 bases between. There are 17 residues in the CDR3. The V gene's germline CDR1 is SGHRS and CDR2 YFSETQ. This CDR3 is CASSPYLRTEYNSPLHF. The CDR3 nucleotides read TGCGCCAGCAGCCCCTACTTACGGACAGAGTATAATTCACCCCTCCACTTT.

The genes are TRBV6-5 and TRBJ1-3; D gene uncertain. Between the trimmed V and J ends, which lost 2 bases and 4 bases, there was a span of 9 bases. The CDR3 has 14 amino acids. CDR1 is MNHEY and CDR2 is SVGAGI in the germline V gene. The CDR3 DNA is TGTGCCAGCAGTTACGGTATCCCCGGAAACACCATATATTTT. Translation: CASSYGIPGNTIYF.

The chain is built from TRBV7-2 and TRBJ1-2; TRBD1 matches 7 bases. The V gene's germline CDR1 is SGHTA and CDR2 FQGNSA. V was clipped by 3 bases and J by 4 bases; unmatched bases: 8. The CDR3 sequence is 15 residues long. In DNA form, the CDR3 reads TGTGCCAGCAGCTTGGGGGGACAGCCATCCTATGGCTACACCTTC. Amino acid sequence: CASSLGGQPSYGYTF.

This rearrangement joins TRBV19 to TRBJ2-1, with D maybe TRBD2 (5 bases). This CDR3 has 14 residues. V was cut by 3 bases and J by 5 bases, with 11 bases left in between. Per germline, CDR1 LNHDA and CDR2 SQIVND (reference sequence). This chain's CDR3 is CASSITDLDNEQFF. CDR3 nucleotide sequence: TGTGCCAGTAGTATCACGGACTTGGACAATGAGCAGTTCTTC.

The J gene is TRBJ2-2, the V gene TRBV18; D tentatively fits TRBD1 or TRBD2 (6 bases each). CDR3 size: 16 residues. In germline, CDR1 is KGHSH, CDR2 LQKENI. Deletions cut 0 bases from V and 6 bases from J, with 14 bases between. This CDR3 reads CASSPPIAGEAGELFF. Here the CDR3 DNA reads TGTGCCAGCTCACCACCGATTGCAGGGGAGGCCGGGGAGCTGTTTTTT.

This clone was observed once. The chain joins TRBV6-5 to TRBJ1-6, with TRBD1 as a possible D gene (6 bases). Trimming removed 2 bases at V and 3 bases at J, with 11 bases between. Germline CDR1 reads MNHEY; CDR2 reads SVGAGI. CDR3 length: 16 residues. CDR3 sequence (DNA): TGTGCCAGCAGTTACACACAGGGCCACTATAATTCACCCCTCCACTTT. This codes for CASSYTQGHYNSPLHF.

The gene calls are TRBV4-2 and TRBJ2-5; D call uncertain. CDR1 and CDR2 from the germline V gene are LGHNA and YNFKEQ. Between the trimmed V and J ends, which lost 6 bases and 2 bases, there was a span of 10 bases. The CDR3 covers 13 residues. CDR3 coding DNA: TGTGCCAGCAGTGTCAATGTTCAAGAGACCCAGTACTTC. Translated: CASSVNVQETQYF.

The chain uses TRBV6-5 and TRBJ2-7; D remains ambiguous. Germline V lookup: CDR1 MNHEY, CDR2 SVGAGI. Trimming shortened V by 0 bases and J by 3 bases, and 12 bases separated the two germline ends. CDR3 size: 15 residues. The CDR3 sequence is CASSYSSTAYYEQYF. The CDR3 DNA is TGTGCCAGCAGTTACTCGAGTACAGCATACTACGAGCAGTACTTC.

CDR3 in amino acids: CASSPTWRETQYF. CDR3 coding DNA: TGTGCCAGCAGTCCTACTTGGCGGGAGACCCAGTACTTC. The chain uses TRBV27 and TRBJ2-5, with D uncertain. This CDR3 region has 13 residues. Looked up from germline, CDR1 is MNHEY and CDR2 is SMNVEV (reference sequence). Trimming took 5 bases from V and 5 from J, leaving 12 bases between them.

The chain couples TRBV7-9 to TRBJ1-1; D is undetermined. Germline assignment: CDR1 SEHNR and CDR2 FQNEAQ (reference sequence). This CDR3 spans 16 amino acids. Trimming removed 1 base at V and 6 bases at J, with 18 bases between. The CDR3 is CASSLGVTGLGAEAFF. DNA for the CDR3: TGTGCCAGCAGCTTAGGCGTTACCGGACTCGGGGCTGAAGCTTTCTTT.

This clone was counted a single time. The genes are TRBV11-2 and TRBJ1-1, with unresolved D. The germline V gene has CDR1 SGHAT and CDR2 FQNNGV. The CDR3 runs 12 residues. Trimming pared 3 bases from V and 4 bases from J, leaving 6 bases between. The CDR3 DNA reads TGTGCCAGCAGCTTCAGCGGCACTGAAGCTTTCTTT. Translation gives CASSFSGTEAFF.

The V gene is TRBV19, the J gene TRBJ1-5; D perhaps matches TRBD1 (5 bases). V was shortened by 8 bases and J by 3 bases, with 14 bases between the two germline ends. Looked up from germline, CDR1 is LNHDA and CDR2 is SQIVND (reference sequence). The CDR3 has 14 amino acids. CDR3 nucleotides: TGTGCCAGTGGTCCCGGGGCCATCAATCAGCCCCAGCATTTT. This codes for CASGPGAINQPQHF.

V usage is TRBV7-9 and J usage is TRBJ2-7; possibly TRBD2 for D (6 bases). V gave up 4 bases and J gave up 0 bases, with 16 bases separating them. Germline V gene lookup returns CDR1 SEHNR and CDR2 FQNEAQ (reference sequence). This CDR3 comprises 16 residues. The chain's CDR3 is CASSSLAEYSSYEQYF. The DNA of the CDR3 is TGTGCCAGCAGCTCATTAGCGGAGTACAGCTCCTACGAGCAGTACTTC.

The genes are TRBV19 and TRBJ2-7, with D perhaps TRBD2 (6 bases). Germline assignment: CDR1 LNHDA and CDR2 SQIVND (reference sequence). This CDR3 has 14 residues. V gave up 8 bases and J gave up 2 bases, with 16 bases separating them. CDR3 region: CASGNRRGTYEQYF. Here the CDR3 DNA reads TGTGCCAGTGGGAACAGACGGGGGACCTACGAGCAGTACTTC.

This chain uses TRBV4-3 with TRBJ2-7, with D hard to call. The CDR3 length is 16 residues. Trimming left V 2 bases short and J 2 bases short, with 16 bases between. Germline CDR1 is LGHNA and CDR2 is YSLEER. The CDR3 region is CASSQIDGRTTYEQYF. DNA for the CDR3: TGCGCCAGCAGCCAAATCGATGGACGGACCACCTACGAGCAGTACTTC.

V and J are TRBV4-3 and TRBJ2-7; weak D call: TRBD1 (5 bases). There are 15 residues in the CDR3. Germline V gene sequence: CDR1 LGHNA, CDR2 YSLEER. The V gene lost 5 bases and the J gene lost 0 bases, with 14 bases spanning the gap. Here the CDR3 DNA reads TGCGCCAGCAGCTTTGGCAGACAGCTCTCCTACGAGCAGTACTTC. Translating it yields CASSFGRQLSYEQYF.

This rearrangement joins TRBV5-1 to TRBJ2-2, with TRBD2 identical over 11 bases. The V gene's germline CDR1 is SGHRS and CDR2 YFSETQ. The length of the CDR3 is 16 residues. V shed 3 bases, J shed 5 bases, and the junction held 6 bases outside the gene matches. CDR3 residues: CASSSLAGDDTGELFF. CDR3 coding DNA: TGCGCCAGCAGCTCACTAGCGGGAGATGATACCGGGGAGCTGTTTTTT.

V is TRBV24-1 and J is TRBJ2-3; D is unclear. CDR3 length equals 16 residues. In germline, CDR1 is KGHDR, CDR2 SFDVKD. With 2 bases removed from V and 2 bases from J, the gap between germline ends came to 13 bases. CDR3 DNA: TGTGCCACCAGTGATTCGGGCCTTCTCCTCACAGATACGCAGTATTTT. This sequence encodes CATSDSGLLLTDTQYF.

This clone has more than one count but fewer than ten. V gene TRBV27 combines with J gene TRBJ2-1, with TRBD2 as a possible D gene (5 bases). This CDR3 comprises 14 residues. With 5 bases removed from V and 6 bases from J, the gap between germline ends came to 14 bases. Germline V lookup: CDR1 MNHEY, CDR2 SMNVEV (reference sequence). This chain's CDR3 is CASSARAMGNEQFF. Here the CDR3 DNA reads TGTGCCAGCAGTGCGCGGGCAATGGGCAATGAGCAGTTCTTC.

The chain uses TRBV5-4 and TRBJ2-7, with 9 bases fitting TRBD2. V was clipped by 4 bases and J by 5 bases; unmatched bases: 10. The CDR3 sequence is 15 residues long. Germline V CDR1 and CDR2: SGHNT, YYREEE (reference sequence). Written as DNA, the CDR3 is TGTGCCAGCAGCCCCCTTCAGGGACTAGCAGACGAGCAGTACTTC. Encoded protein: CASSPLQGLADEQYF.

The V call is TRBV7-3, the J call TRBJ1-1; D gene ambiguous. V was pared by 0 bases and J by 11 bases, with 13 bases between. The CDR3 totals 13 residues. CDR1 is SGHTA and CDR2 is FQGTGA in the germline V gene. The CDR3 sequence is CASSLTSQSRAFF. The CDR3 nucleotides read TGTGCCAGCAGCTTAACGTCGCAGTCGAGGGCTTTCTTT.

The chain is built from TRBV29-1 and TRBJ1-1; 12 nucleotides agree with TRBD1. V shed 7 bases and J 6 bases; nucleotides not matched to a gene: 3. Germline loops: CDR1 SQVTM, CDR2 ANQGSEA. This CDR3 contains 12 residues. In nucleotides, the CDR3 is TGCAGCGCGGGGACAGGGGGCTCTGAAGCTTTCTTT. As protein: CSAGTGGSEAFF.

This clone was detected only a few times. The chain recombines TRBV9 with TRBJ1-6; possible D gene TRBD1, 5 bases. The V end lost 2 bases, the J end lost 10 bases, and 16 bases lay between the germline ends. Germline loops: CDR1 SGDLS, CDR2 YYNGEE. The CDR3 has 15 residues. CDR3 residues: CASSVQTGPGSPLHF. In DNA, the CDR3 is TGTGCCAGCAGCGTCCAGACTGGGCCAGGGTCACCCCTCCACTTT.

The chain couples TRBV6-2 or TRBV6-3 to TRBJ2-7; 10 bases are shared with TRBD1. Germline trimming cut 5 bases from V and 1 base from J; bases unmatched to any gene: 5. Germline CDR1 MNHEY, CDR2 SVGEGT. CDR3 length: 15 residues. CDR3 region: CASSRQGAPSYEQYF. The CDR3 region has the DNA TGTGCCAGCAGTCGACAGGGGGCCCCATCCTACGAGCAGTACTTC.

The chain couples TRBV2 to TRBJ2-7; TRBD2 might be the D (5 bases). The CDR3 has 14 amino acids. Trimming left V 0 bases short and J 1 base short, with 7 bases between. Germline CDR1 reads SNHLY; CDR2 reads FYNNEI. CDR3 residues: CASSEARGSYEQYF. As DNA, the CDR3 is TGTGCCAGCAGTGAAGCACGGGGTTCCTACGAGCAGTACTTC.

The chain links TRBV3-1 (or the pseudogene TRBV3-2) to TRBJ1-6, with 9 bases fitting TRBD1. Trimming removed 1 base from V and 11 bases from J; junction bases left unmatched: 3. CDR3 length: 14 amino acids. Germline V gives CDR1 LGHDT, CDR2 YNNKEL (reference sequence). The CDR3 bases are TGTGCCAGCAGCCAAGGGGACAGGGAAGCACCCCTCCACTTT. This translates into CASSQGDREAPLHF.